Here is one T cell receptor beta chain with its context. The clone's antigen remains unknown. No base qualities exist here, and no much larger clone lies one base off it. The cohort was made up of around 720 healthy bone marrow donors. At the time of sampling, all cohort members were nominally healthy, though unrecorded immune exposures were likely present. The donor tested CMV seronegative and was one of the 352 seronegative cohort members. A peripheral blood sample was provided by each donor, and peripheral blood mononuclear cells were used for TCR beta sequencing. Genomic DNA extraction from the blood cell samples was performed with the Qiagen DNeasy Blood Extraction Kit. This entry comes from a study of cytomegalovirus exposure and HLA in healthy donors (dated 2017 in TCRdb). Concerning the study at large: According to an earlier analysis of several hundred of the donors, 150 million to 200 million T cells yielded 90 million to 140 million unique TCR beta sequences and 276 Gb of sequence data. An early release covering some 640 HLA-typed donors comprised 250 to 350 gigabases of sequencing data and approximately 85 million unique TCR sequences. Of the roughly 410 genotyped donors, 81% were placed in the genetic ancestry cluster associated with self-reported Caucasian donors. The study aimed to test whether cataloging public T cell receptors could reveal signatures of past pathogen exposure. Using immunosequencing, the study profiled T cell repertoires from fewer than 700 subjects and related those repertoires to cytomegalovirus serostatus. A separate validation cohort of some 130 different subjects was used in addition to the roughly 720-subject first cohort. High-throughput TCR immunosequencing, statistical association of individual TCRs with disease status, and machine learning were combined to predict cytomegalovirus infection status. In a later analysis, previously published TCR beta repertoires from about 670 donors were re-analyzed and high-resolution HLA genotyping was added so that TCR occurrence patterns could be studied. In the later analysis, no new phenotypic data were used to find candidate immune exposures; instead, reliance was placed on TCR beta sequences and their occurrence across donors. In an earlier analysis of roughly 580 of the donors, high-throughput TCR beta sequencing was used to judge whether each TCR beta V gene segment behaved as functional or pseudogenic. Alongside the repertoire data, information on donor age, sex, ethnicity and CMV serostatus was compiled. A later genetic analysis used genome-wide SNP genotypes for about 55% of the 666 donors, treating that subset as a discovery cohort. Every discovery cohort repertoire had been produced on one sequencing platform. Class I and class II HLA loci were covered by the typing at four-digit resolution. Typing coverage differed by locus: A, B, C, DRB1 and DQB1 were typed in about 620-630 donors, DQA1 in roughly 500, DPA1 in approximately 600, and DPB1 in 450 to 480. Five DR-DQ haplotypes were handled as single units for association and clustering, since linkage in the cohort was strong. On average, roughly 240,000 unique TCR beta nucleotide sequences were sequenced per donor among some 430 genotyped donors of the cohort, with approximately 18% of those sequences being non-productive.

Library preparation employed the immunoSEQ multiplex PCR assay. For the multiplex PCR, a mixture combining 60 forward primers for TCR Vbeta segments and 13 reverse primers for TCR Jbeta segments was used. Amplification of the CDR3 region of rearranged TCR beta genes was performed with a multiplex PCR assay on genomic DNA. On the Illumina HiSeq System, the amplified TCR beta libraries were sequenced as 87-base-pair reads. In the source study's methods: A later analysis tallied 80 million to 95 million unique TCR beta chains across the 650 to 750 repertoires, and approximately 12 million of those chains were shared by two or more donors. To remove PCR and sequencing errors, raw reads were error-corrected and collapsed into unique sequences using a nearest-neighbor algorithm that merged closely related sequences. To assign V, D and J gene segments, CDR3 sequences were aligned to IMGT reference sequences. For a sequence to be retained, at least a six-nucleotide match to both a V gene segment and a J gene segment was required. Rearrangements were called productive when the CDR3 lacked stop codons and stayed in frame with V and J; all others were non-productive. CDR3 was defined according to IMGT convention as the region running from the second conserved V-encoded cysteine to the conserved J-encoded phenylalanine. Sequences without an unambiguous match to a single V gene segment were excluded from the earlier analysis of over 500 of the donors. In an earlier analysis of 500 to 750 of the donors, V segments were called functional above 56.7% productive rearrangements and were called segregating when the between-donor standard deviation exceeded 5%. To diagnose cytomegalovirus status from the catalog of TCR beta chain sequences, a statistical classification framework was built. In a later analysis, TCR nucleotide sequences were compared against IMGT/GENE-DB human TR gene sequences so that V and J genes could be assigned. In a later analysis, CDR3 sequences and most-parsimonious VDJ recombination scenarios were assigned using the TCRdist pipeline. In a later analysis, each TCR beta chain was defined by its CDR3 amino acid sequence together with its V-gene family, and reads without a unique V-gene family were excluded. To address suspected cross-contamination and a sequencing artifact, a later analysis removed a few hundred highly shared, low-generation-probability nucleotide sequences. In a later analysis, a clonal expansion index for each public chain was calculated from normalized within-repertoire ranks of inferred template counts. In a later analysis, generation probabilities were computed with a VDJ recombination model fitted to out-of-frame rearrangements, and the resulting probabilities were checked against IGoR. In a later analysis, TCR-TCR, TCR-HLA and TCR-CMV co-occurrence was scored with hypergeometric tests, and a repertoire-size bias correction was applied to TCR pairs. A later analysis estimated false discovery rates by permuting HLA or CMV assignments 20 times. In a later analysis, co-occurring TCRs were grouped using DBSCAN, and TCRdist sequence similarity was added for clustering within HLA-allele-positive subsets. Repertoires with fewer than 30,000 or more than 120,000 public chains were left out of co-occurrence clustering, as were a handful of repertoires with anomalous nucleotide sharing. TCRdb took over this immuneACCESS table, retaining in-frame rearrangements with V and J assigned. Such tables are incomplete; in checked studies, under half of the missing clones stem from an unresolved V gene, and the remainder is unexplained. That table is the source of V, J and clone size, and D and trimming were worked out from the DNA. Within this sample are 100,000 to 150,000 clones, with approximately 80% of them counted one time only. 1.3% to 1.5% of the sample lies in the top ten.

Reading from cysteine to phenylalanine, the CDR3 counts 17 amino acids. Just the 51-base CDR3 DNA is kept, in frame starting at base 1. After removal of 1 base from V and 7 bases from J, the junction retains 15 bases not matched to a gene. Looking up the germline V gene (reference sequence) yields CDR1 GTSNPN and CDR2 SVGIG. Study-wide conclusions, independent of this receptor: A later analysis found that most CMV-associated TCR beta chains appeared HLA-restricted, with HLA associations seemingly driven largely by CMV exposure. Linkage disequilibrium might explain the correlated functional status among segregating V segments, but an unknown experimental factor could not be ruled out. At a false discovery rate of 0.05, a later analysis linked approximately 18,000 TCR beta sequences to specific HLA alleles. An association between a missense DCLRE1C variant and V-gene and J-gene trimming of TCR beta chains was found in a later genetic analysis and replicated in an independent cohort. While some public TCRs were present in many individuals, most TCR sequences turned up only very rarely across donors. A cluster of highly shared sequence variants was judged likely to represent a technical artifact of the sequencing pipeline. Cytomegalovirus status was reported to be diagnosed by the classifier with high specificity and sensitivity in both the original and validation cohorts. The 87-base-pair reads could not distinguish some IMGT-functional V segments, including TRBV6-2 and TRBV6-3, so those segments were excluded. The authors suggested that the approach could potentially be generalized to other disease states and immunological phenotypes. According to a later analysis, parvovirus B19, influenza, CMV and Epstein-Barr virus appeared linked to several top co-occurrence clusters. In the study, 150 to 200 TCR beta chains were listed as associated with cytomegalovirus. A further reported finding was that TCR beta sequences accurately predicted the HLA-A and HLA-B alleles for most subjects in the first cohort. For the cohort, immune exposure information was limited to CMV serostatus. Three of the identified cytomegalovirus-associated TCR beta chains were confirmed in vitro to be specific for cytomegalovirus antigens. An earlier analysis of 587 of the donors showed that most TCR beta V segments appeared in productive rearrangements either about 87% or about 30% of the time, which broadly matched IMGT annotations. This cohort had only TCR beta chains sequenced, and the lack of alpha or paired-chain data limited which features could be detected. When HLA alleles, especially DR and DQ, strongly co-occurred, attributing TCR associations to individual alleles was difficult. Compared with equally common non-associated chains, HLA-associated TCR beta chains in a later analysis were more clonally expanded and had lower generation probabilities. Sequencing depth was assumed to be roughly uniform across donors in the presence/absence analyses, though that assumption may not hold. Because HLA typing was missing for some donors at each locus, association tests included only the typed subset. In a later genetic analysis, fewer N-insertions in productive TCRs were reported among donors in an Asian-associated ancestry cluster than the approximately 630-donor mean. A later analysis found that TCR association rates varied across HLA loci, with DRB1 alleles showing the most associated TCRs and HLA-C alleles the fewest. Seventeen rarely observed V segments, including chromosome 9 orphons, were excluded from the earlier analysis of several hundred of the donors because counts were too low.

This receptor was obtained from a woman between 35 and 50 years old in good health and CMV-seronegative. Sequenced: PBMCs. The rearranged chain carries TRBV30 and TRBJ2-2; 7 central bases correspond to TRBD1. CDR3 reads: CAWSGKPGQTNVGELFF. The sequence in DNA is TGTGCCTGGAGTGGTAAACCGGGACAGACGAACGTCGGGGAGCTGTTTTTT. Where the CDR3 stops, the reference TRBV30 and TRBJ2-2 genes take over; the full variable domain is SQTIHQWPATLVQPVGSPLSLECTVEGTSNPNLYWYRQAAGRGLQLLFYSVGIGQISSEVPQNLSASRPQDRQFILSSKKLLLSDSGFYLCAWSGKPGQTNVGELFFGEGSRLTVL.